This T cell receptor (beta chain) was observed in a study of OX40 agonist ivuxolimab in advanced cancers. About the research overall: Subjects had a mean age of approximately 60 years, with a range of roughly 20 to 79; just over 80% were male. Whole-study results and caveats: A proportion of nonresponders additionally exhibited low normalized T-cell clonal expansion.

The cohort excluded patients with autoimmune disease history or systemic immunosuppression. Comment on this clone: Its antigen is unknown.

Clones were sequenced by immunoSEQ multiplex PCR, and TCRdb holds only the in-frame ones, with some missing. Among more than 30,000 clones listed, about nine tenths were seen once. The CDR3 contains 13 residues. The germline V gene has CDR1 WNHNN and CDR2 SYGVQD (reference sequence). Trimming removed 11 bases at V and 8 bases at J, with 18 bases between. The V gene is TRBV10-1, the J gene TRBJ1-4; no clear D gene. The TCR originated in an adult with an advanced solid tumor such as melanoma, head and neck, liver or kidney cancer. The source material was CD4+ or CD8+ T cells sorted from blood, sampled in a trial of the OX40 agonist ivuxolimab. The CDR3 loop is CARLKRVSEKLFF. The CDR3 bases are TGCGCCCGGTTGAAAAGGGTGAGCGAAAAACTGTTTTTT.